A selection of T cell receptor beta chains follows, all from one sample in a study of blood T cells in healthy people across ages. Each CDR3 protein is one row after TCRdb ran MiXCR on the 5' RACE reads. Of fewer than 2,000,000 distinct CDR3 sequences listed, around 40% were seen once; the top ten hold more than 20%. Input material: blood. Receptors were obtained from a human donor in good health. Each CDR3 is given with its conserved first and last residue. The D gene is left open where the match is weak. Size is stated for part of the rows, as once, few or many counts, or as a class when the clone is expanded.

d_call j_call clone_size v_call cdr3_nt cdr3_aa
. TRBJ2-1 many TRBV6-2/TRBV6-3 TGTGCCAGCAGTGCCGGGGAGGTTAATGAGCAGTTCTTC CASSAGEVNEQFF
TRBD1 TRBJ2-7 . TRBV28 TGTGCCAGCCGGGGACAGGCCGACTCCTACGAGCAGTACTTC CASRGQADSYEQYF
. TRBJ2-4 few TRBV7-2 TGTGCCAGCAGCTGGGTGGGTAGGGGGACCAAAAACATTCAGTACTTC CASSWVGRGTKNIQYF
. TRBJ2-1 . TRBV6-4 TGTGCCAGCAGTGAATACAGGGACTCCTACAATGAGCAGTTCTTC CASSEYRDSYNEQFF
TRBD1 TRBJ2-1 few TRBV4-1 TGCGCCAGCAGCCCAAGAGACAGGGTGACCTACAATGAGCAGTTCTTC CASSPRDRVTYNEQFF
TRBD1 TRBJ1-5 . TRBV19 TGTGCCAGTAGTATAGATACTGAGACAGGGTGGGATCAGCCCCAGCATTTT CASSIDTETGWDQPQHF
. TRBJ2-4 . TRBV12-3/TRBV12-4 TGTGCCAGCAGCCCCCGAGGGGGGGCGGGTGAGCAGTACTTC CASSPRGGAGEQYF
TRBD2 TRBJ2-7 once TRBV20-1 TGCAGTGCTAAAGAACCTAGCGGGGGGGCCCACGAGCAGTACTTC CSAKEPSGGAHEQYF
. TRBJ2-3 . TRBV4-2 TGTGCCAGCAGCCAAGTCCCAGATACGCAGTATTTT CASSQVPDTQYF
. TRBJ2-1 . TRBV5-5 TGTGCCAGCAGCTTGGGTGGAGGGATAAAGGAGTTCTTC CASSLGGGIKEFF
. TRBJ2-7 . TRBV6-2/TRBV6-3 TGTGCCAGCAGCTCGACCAATTGGGGATACGAGCAGTACTTC CASSSTNWGYEQYF
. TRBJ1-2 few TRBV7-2 TGTGCCAGCAGTTCTTGGGGGGGAAACTATGGCTACACCTTC CASSSWGGNYGYTF
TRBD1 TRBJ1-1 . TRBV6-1 TGTGCCAGCAGCCCTTTAGGGACAGGGACGGGTGAAACTGAAGCTTTCTTT CASSPLGTGTGETEAFF
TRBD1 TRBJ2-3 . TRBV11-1 TGTGCCAGCAGCTTAGAAGGGGGCGCCTTGACAGATACGCAGTATTTT CASSLEGGALTDTQYF
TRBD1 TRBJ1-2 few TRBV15 TGTGCCACCAGCAGGCATCGGACAGGGGAAGGGAATGGCTACACCTTC CATSRHRTGEGNGYTF
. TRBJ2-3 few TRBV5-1 TGCGCCAGCAGCGTCTTTCGGGGCCTCACAGATACGCAGTATTTT CASSVFRGLTDTQYF
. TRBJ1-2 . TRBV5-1 TGCGCCAGCAGCTTGGCCCTTCGGACAGAAGCTAACTATGGCTACACCTTC CASSLALRTEANYGYTF
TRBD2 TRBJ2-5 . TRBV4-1 TGCGCCAGCAGCCCTGGGGTAGCGGGTGTTTCGCAAGAGACCCAGTACTTC CASSPGVAGVSQETQYF
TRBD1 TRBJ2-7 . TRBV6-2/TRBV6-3 TGTGCCAGCAGTTATGTGGACAGGGGGCCGAACGAGCAGTACTTC CASSYVDRGPNEQYF
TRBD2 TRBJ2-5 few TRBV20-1 TGCAGTGCTAGGGCGGGAGCCCAAGAGACCCAGTACTTC CSARAGAQETQYF
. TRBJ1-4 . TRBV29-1 TGCAGCGTTACGTCCGGGGGCGATGAAAAACTGTTTTTT CSVTSGGDEKLFF
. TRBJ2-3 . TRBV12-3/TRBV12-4 TGTGCCAGCAGTTTCGCAGAACTGAGGCAGTATTTT CASSFAELRQYF
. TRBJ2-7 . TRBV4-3 TGCGCCAGCAGCCAAGGGTGGGAACCTTACTACGGGCAGTACTTC CASSQGWEPYYGQYF
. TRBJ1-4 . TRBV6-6 TGTGCCAGCAGTGACGGGGAGTATAATGAAAAACTGTTTTTT CASSDGEYNEKLFF
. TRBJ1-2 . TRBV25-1 TGTGCCACTTGGGGAGGGTTTAACTATGGCCACACCTTC CATWGGFNYGHTF
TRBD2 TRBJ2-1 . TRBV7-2 TGTGCCAGCAGTCCAGAACGGCGGACTAGCCTCAATGAGCAGTTCTTC CASSPERRTSLNEQFF
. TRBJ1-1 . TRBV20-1 TGCAGTGCTCGCACGAGGGGGGAGAACACTGAAGCTTTCTTT CSARTRGENTEAFF
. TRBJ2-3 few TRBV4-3 TGCGCCAGCAGCCACACAAGTTTCTCCGGGCTGATTTCAGATACGCAGTATTTT CASSHTSFSGLISDTQYF
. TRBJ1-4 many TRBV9 TGTGCCAGCAGCGAAGGGGGGGGACAACCTGAAAAACTGTTTTTT CASSEGGGQPEKLFF
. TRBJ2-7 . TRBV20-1 TGCAGTGCTAGAGTCACTAGGTACGAGCAGTACTTC CSARVTRYEQYF
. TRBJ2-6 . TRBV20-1 TGCAGTGCTAGTTCCACAGACGGCCACTCTGGGGCCAACGTCCTGACTTTC CSASSTDGHSGANVLTF
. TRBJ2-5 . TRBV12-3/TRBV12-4 TGTGCCAGCAGTTTAATTGGAAGCTCCTACAATGAGCAGTACTTC CASSLIGSSYNEQYF
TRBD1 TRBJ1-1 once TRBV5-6 TGTGCCAGCAGCTTCGGGACAGGGACCTTGAACACTGAAGCTTTCTTT CASSFGTGTLNTEAFF
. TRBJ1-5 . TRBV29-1 TGCAGCGTTCGTGTCGCAGATCATCAGCCCCAGCATTTT CSVRVADHQPQHF
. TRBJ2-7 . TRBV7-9 TGTGCCAGCAGCTTAGTCCCAAGGGGTAGAGGCTCCTACGAGCAGTACTTC CASSLVPRGRGSYEQYF
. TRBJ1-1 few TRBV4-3 TGCGCCAGCAGCCAACAGCTCACGATGAACACTGAAGCTTTCTTT CASSQQLTMNTEAFF
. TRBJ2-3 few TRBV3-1 TGTGCCAGCAGCCAAGACTTTGAGGGGGATACGCAGTATTTT CASSQDFEGDTQYF
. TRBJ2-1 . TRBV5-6 TGTGCCAGCAGCTTGGCCGGCGGATTCTCACCCCAAAATGAGCAGTTCTTC CASSLAGGFSPQNEQFF
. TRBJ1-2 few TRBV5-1 TGCGCCAGCAGCTTGATGTTGCTGTCGGATGGCTACACCTTC CASSLMLLSDGYTF
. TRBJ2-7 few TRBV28 TGTGCCAGCAGTACCGGACAGTACTCCTACGAGCAGTACTTC CASSTGQYSYEQYF
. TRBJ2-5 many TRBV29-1 TGCAGCGTCGGCGACAGCCAAGAGACCCAGTACTTC CSVGDSQETQYF
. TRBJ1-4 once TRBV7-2 TGTGCCAGCAGCCCGTCACGTGATCTTGGAAAACTGTTTTTT CASSPSRDLGKLFF
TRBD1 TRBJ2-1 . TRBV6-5 TGTGCCAGCAGTTACCTTGGACAGGGGGCGACCCAGTTCTTC CASSYLGQGATQFF
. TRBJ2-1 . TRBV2 TGTGCCAGCAGGGAGGGGACAGCACGAGAGACCCAGTTCTTC CASREGTARETQFF
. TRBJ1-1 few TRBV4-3 TGCGCCAGCAGTTACAGGTACGGGGACACTGAAGCTTTCTTT CASSYRYGDTEAFF